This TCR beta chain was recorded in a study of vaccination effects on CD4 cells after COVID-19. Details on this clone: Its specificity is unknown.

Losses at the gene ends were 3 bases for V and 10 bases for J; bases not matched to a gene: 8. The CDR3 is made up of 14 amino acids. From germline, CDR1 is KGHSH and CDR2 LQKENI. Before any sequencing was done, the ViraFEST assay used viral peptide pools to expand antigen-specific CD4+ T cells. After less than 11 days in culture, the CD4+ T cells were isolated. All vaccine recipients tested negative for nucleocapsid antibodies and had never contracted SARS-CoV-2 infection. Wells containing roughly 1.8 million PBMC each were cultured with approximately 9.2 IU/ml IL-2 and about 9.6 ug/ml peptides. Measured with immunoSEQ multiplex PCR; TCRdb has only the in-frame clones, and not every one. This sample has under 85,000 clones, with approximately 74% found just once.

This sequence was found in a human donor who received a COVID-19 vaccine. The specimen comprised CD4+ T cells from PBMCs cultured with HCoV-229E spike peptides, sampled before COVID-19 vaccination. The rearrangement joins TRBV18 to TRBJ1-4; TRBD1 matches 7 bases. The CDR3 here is CASSPDRVEGKLFF. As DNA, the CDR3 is TGTGCCAGCTCACCTGACAGGGTGGAAGGAAAACTGTTTTTT.